These 18 T cell receptor beta chains were all obtained from the same sample, sequenced in a study of shared clonotypes between healthy human individuals. Some clones are missing from TCRdb's copy, which holds only in-frame ones; the method was immunoSEQ multiplex PCR. The sample records millions of clones, 85% to 95% being singletons. The sequencing sample was made of naive CD4+ T cells sorted from blood. Subset noted: CD45RA+ positively selected. Source of these receptors: a man aged 18 to 29 in good health.

This chain joins TRBV25-1 and TRBJ1-4; the match to TRBD1 covers 9 bases. V gave up 8 bases and J gave up 8 bases; unmatched junction bases: 12. The germline CDR1 and CDR2 sequences are MGHDK and SYGVNS. The CDR3 runs 15 residues. The CDR3 is CASSAVQGAREKLFF. CDR3 sequence (DNA): TGTGCCAGCTCCGCCGTACAGGGGGCGCGCGAAAAACTGTTTTTT.

The V and J genes are TRBV18 and TRBJ1-5; D uncertain. V dropped 4 bases and J dropped 3 bases, with 10 bases sitting between them. Per germline, CDR1 KGHSH and CDR2 LQKENI. This CDR3 region has 14 residues. CDR3 sequence reads: CASSHDQDNQPQHF. Written as DNA, the CDR3 is TGTGCCAGCTCACACGACCAAGACAATCAGCCCCAGCATTTT.

V and J are TRBV18 and TRBJ2-1, with 9 nucleotides matching TRBD2. The junction had 5 bases not matched to a gene; V was cut back by 6 bases and J by 8 bases. The germline gives CDR1 KGHSH, CDR2 LQKENI. This CDR3 contains 13 residues. In DNA, the CDR3 is TGTGCCAGCTCTGTGCGGGAGGGGGATGAGCAGTTCTTC. Amino acids: CASSVREGDEQFF.

The chain recombines TRBV18 with TRBJ1-2; unclear D gene. Per germline, CDR1 KGHSH and CDR2 LQKENI. The germline V and J ends were trimmed by 3 bases and 4 bases, with 9 bases remaining between them. The CDR3 consists of 13 residues. The CDR3 DNA reads TGTGCCAGCTCACCTCAGGAGACCTATGGCTACACCTTC. Encoded protein: CASSPQETYGYTF.

The V and J genes are TRBV13 and TRBJ2-2; D unresolved. The germline V gene encodes CDR1 PRHDT and CDR2 FYEKMQ (reference sequence). The CDR3 totals 12 residues. V was pared by 3 bases and J by 6 bases, with 5 bases between. CDR3 loop: CASSFASGELFF. The DNA of the CDR3 is TGTGCCAGCAGCTTTGCATCCGGGGAGCTGTTTTTT.

The chain has TRBV5-1 and TRBJ2-7; 7 positions match TRBD2. V lost 3 bases to trimming and J lost 4 bases; unmatched junction nucleotides: 10. The CDR3 runs 15 residues. Germline CDR1 and CDR2: SGHRS and YFSETQ. The CDR3 bases are TGCGCCAGCAGCTCGATGGGCGGACTAGTTTACGAGCAGTACTTC. Encoded protein: CASSSMGGLVYEQYF.

This clone was observed once. The chain recombines TRBV7-2 with TRBJ2-3; maybe TRBD2 (6 bases). Per the germline V gene, CDR1 is SGHTA and CDR2 is FQGNSA. V lost 1 base to trimming and J lost 7 bases, with 12 bases between them. The CDR3 has 14 residues. The CDR3, as DNA: TGTGCCAGCAGCTTAGAACCTAGCGTCCATACGCAGTATTTT. This translates into CASSLEPSVHTQYF.

The rearrangement joins TRBV6-5 to TRBJ2-3, with 8 bases identical to TRBD2. J was trimmed by 6 bases and V by 7 bases; bases with no gene match: 9. The CDR3 loop spans 14 amino acids. Germline V gene data show CDR1 as MNHEY and CDR2 as SVGAGI. Here the CDR3 DNA reads TGTGCCAGCATGCGGGGGGCGACTCGGGATACGCAGTATTTT. Protein sequence: CASMRGATRDTQYF.

This chain connects TRBV2 to TRBJ1-1; D gene uncertain. This CDR3 is 13 amino acids long. V lost 10 bases and J lost 1, with 13 bases in between. CDR1 and CDR2 (germline): SNHLY, FYNNEI. The CDR3 DNA sequence: TGTGCCATCAGCTCGGACGGGAACACTGAAGCTTTCTTT. It codes for CAISSDGNTEAFF.

The chain links TRBV18 to TRBJ1-2; a possible D gene is TRBD1 (5 bases). V was trimmed by 6 bases and J by 5 bases, leaving 16 bases between them. Germline V gene lookup returns CDR1 KGHSH and CDR2 LQKENI. This CDR3 is 14 amino acids long. CDR3 coding DNA: TGTGCCAGCTCCGAGGGGCCAGCAAAGTATGGCTACACCTTC. It translates to CASSEGPAKYGYTF. The entire variable domain, with the rest obtained from reference TRBV18 and TRBJ1-2, is as follows: NAGVMQNPRHLVRRRGQEARLRCSPMKGHSHVYWYRQLPEEGLKFMVYLQKENIIDESGMPKERFSAEFPKEGPSILRIQQVVRGDSAAYFCASSEGPAKYGYTFGSGTRLTVV.

This clone was recorded once. V gene TRBV7-2 combines with J gene TRBJ1-6; unclear D gene. The V end lost 1 base, the J end lost 9 bases, and 4 bases lay between the germline ends. Germline V CDR1 and CDR2: SGHTA, FQGNSA. This CDR3 comprises 12 residues. The CDR3 DNA reads TGTGCCAGCAGCTTAGAAAGTTCACCCCTCCACTTT. Amino acids: CASSLESSPLHF. The whole variable domain, remainder taken from reference TRBV7-2 and TRBJ1-6, is GAGVSQSPSNKVTEKGKDVELRCDPISGHTALYWYRQSLGQGLEFLIYFQGNSAPDKSGLPSDRFSAERTGGSVSTLTIQRTQQEDSAVYLCASSLESSPLHFGNGTRLTVT.

J is TRBJ1-6 and V is TRBV19; TRBD1 matches at 10 bases. Per the germline V gene, CDR1 is LNHDA and CDR2 is SQIVND (reference sequence). The length of the CDR3 is 16 residues. The V segment lost 5 bases and the J segment 6 bases; nucleotides outside the gene matches: 7. The CDR3 region has the DNA TGTGCCAGTAGTCTCGCCGGGACAGGGGTTAATTCACCCCTCCACTTT. This encodes CASSLAGTGVNSPLHF.

J is TRBJ2-3 and V is TRBV9, with D possibly being TRBD1 (6 bases). This CDR3 is 14 amino acids long. Trimming removed 6 bases at V and 3 bases at J, with 14 bases between. Germline V gene data show CDR1 as SGDLS and CDR2 as YYNGEE. The CDR3 region is CASNPTGWTDTQYF. In DNA form, the CDR3 reads TGTGCCAGCAACCCGACAGGTTGGACAGATACGCAGTATTTT.

The chain combines TRBV18 with TRBJ1-3; D possibly corresponds to TRBD1 (6 bases). The CDR3 is 18 amino acids. Germline assignment: CDR1 KGHSH and CDR2 LQKENI. Trimming took 4 bases from V and 3 from J, leaving 22 bases between them. The chain's CDR3 is CASSRAGVQGIGGNTIYF. CDR3 bases: TGTGCCAGCTCACGAGCGGGGGTGCAGGGGATCGGTGGAAACACCATATATTTT.

This sequence joins TRBV7-2 and TRBJ2-3, with no clear D. The CDR3 contains 14 residues. The germline gives CDR1 SGHTA, CDR2 FQGNSA. V was cut by 7 bases and J by 2 bases, with 13 bases left in between. CDR3: CASKVDFNTDTQYF. The DNA of the CDR3 is TGTGCCAGCAAGGTTGACTTTAACACAGATACGCAGTATTTT.

The CDR3 DNA is TGCGCCAGCAGCTTGGAAGCAGGGGGCTCTGGAAACACCATATATTTT. This sequence encodes CASSLEAGGSGNTIYF. The chain couples TRBV5-1 to TRBJ1-3, with TRBD1 matching 7 bases. The V segment lost 0 bases and the J segment 0 bases; nucleotides outside the gene matches: 3. Germline CDR1 is SGHRS and CDR2 is YFSETQ. The CDR3 consists of 16 residues.

The chain recombines TRBV5-1 with TRBJ1-1; 8 bases match TRBD1. The CDR3 extends over 15 amino acids. CDR1 and CDR2 from the germline V gene are SGHRS and YFSETQ. Germline trimming cut 6 bases from V and 0 bases from J; bases unmatched to any gene: 7. DNA of the CDR3: TGCGCCAGCACCGAGAGGACAGGGATGAACACTGAAGCTTTCTTT. It translates to CASTERTGMNTEAFF.

The CDR3 loop is CASSAADRGYGYTF. The CDR3 DNA sequence: TGTGCCAGCAGTGCTGCGGACAGGGGCTATGGCTACACCTTC. V is TRBV2 and J is TRBJ1-2; TRBD1 agrees at 9 bases. The CDR3 runs 14 residues. Trimming cost V 4 bases and J 4 bases; bases outside gene matches: 4. Per the germline V gene, CDR1 is SNHLY and CDR2 is FYNNEI.